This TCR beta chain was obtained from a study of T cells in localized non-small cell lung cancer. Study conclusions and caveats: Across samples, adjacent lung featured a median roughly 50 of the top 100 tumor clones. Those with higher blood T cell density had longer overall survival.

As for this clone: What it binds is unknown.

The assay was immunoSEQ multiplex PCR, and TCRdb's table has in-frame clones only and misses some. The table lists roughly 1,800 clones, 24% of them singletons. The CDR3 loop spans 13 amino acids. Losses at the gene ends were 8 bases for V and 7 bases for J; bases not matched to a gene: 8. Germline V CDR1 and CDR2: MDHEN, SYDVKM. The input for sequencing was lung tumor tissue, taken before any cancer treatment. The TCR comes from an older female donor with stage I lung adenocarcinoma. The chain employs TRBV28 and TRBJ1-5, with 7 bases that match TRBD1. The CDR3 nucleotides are TGTGCCAGCCGTGGGCAGGGGGGGCAGCCCCAGCATTTT. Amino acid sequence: CASRGQGGQPQHF.